The 29 T cell receptor beta chains given below trace back to one sample, sequenced in a study of read filtering for tumor transcriptome and immune sequencing. This library used roughly 400 ng RNA and molecular barcoded adaptors spanning alpha/delta and beta/gamma chains. TCRdb re-called the reads through MiXCR, storing one row per CDR3 protein. The data hold around 33,000 distinct CDR3 sequences, with around 18% observed a single time. Sequenced sample: a population of CD138-negative cells sorted from bone marrow. The receptor set was obtained from a donor at least 40 years old with multiple myeloma.

On this clonotype itself: This may be a read error: a much more frequent sequence differs by one nucleotide. The rearrangement links TRBV5-4 to TRBJ1-1; TRBD1 matches at 7 bases. Germline-derived CDR1 and CDR2 are SGHNT and YYREEE (reference sequence). The V gene end was trimmed by 4 bases and the J gene end by 0 bases; junction bases not matched to a gene: 3. The CDR3 is made up of 14 amino acids. CDR3 amino acids: CASSGQAVNTEAFF. CDR3 bases: TGTGCCAGCAGCGGACAGGCGGTGAACACTGAAGCTTTCTTT.

This clonotype turned up a few times. The chain combines TRBV9 with TRBJ2-5; D is unresolved. The V gene's germline CDR1 is SGDLS and CDR2 YYNGEE. The V and J ends lost 3 bases and 1 base respectively, with 10 bases between them. This CDR3 contains 14 residues. The CDR3 here is CASSDSPSQETQYF. The DNA of the CDR3 is TGTGCCAGCAGCGACAGCCCGTCCCAAGAGACCCAGTACTTC. Full variable domain (rest looked up from reference TRBV9 and TRBJ2-5): DSGVTQTPKHLITATGQRVTLRCSPRSGDLSVYWYQQSLDQGLQFLIQYYNGEERAKGNILERFSAQQFPDLHSELNLSSLELGDSALYFCASSDSPSQETQYFGPGTRLLVL.

This clonotype was observed many times. The gene calls are TRBV20-1 and TRBJ2-7; D not resolved. Deletions cut 1 base from V and 3 bases from J, with 13 bases between. In germline, CDR1 is DFQATT, CDR2 SNEGSKA (reference sequence). The CDR3 runs to 14 residues. The CDR3 sequence: CSARASMFDYEQYF. The CDR3 bases are TGCAGTGCTAGAGCCTCCATGTTCGACTACGAGCAGTACTTC.

This clonotype was seen repeatedly, ten times or more. V usage is TRBV7-2 and J usage is TRBJ2-1; 8 positions agree with TRBD2. J lost 9 bases, V lost 5 bases, and 6 bases had no gene match. This CDR3 comprises 13 residues. Germline V lookup: CDR1 SGHTA, CDR2 FQGNSA. CDR3 coding DNA: TGTGCCAGCAGCCCGGGGGGGGCAATTGAGCAGTTCTTC. Translated: CASSPGGAIEQFF.

Many counts were recorded for this clonotype. The gene calls are TRBV6-5 and TRBJ1-5; no clear D gene. CDR3 length equals 13 residues. The V and J ends lost 6 bases and 0 bases respectively, with 6 bases between them. CDR1 is MNHEY and CDR2 is SVGAGI in the germline V gene. CDR3 residues: CASSVNSNQPQHF. Written as DNA, the CDR3 is TGTGCCAGCAGCGTAAATAGCAATCAGCCCCAGCATTTT.

This clonotype was seen only once. A much larger clone differs from this one at a single base, so this may be a read error. This CDR3 is missing its conserved last phenylalanine or tryptophan, likely due to a read error. J is TRBJ2-3 and V is TRBV9; the match to TRBD1 covers 8 bases. This CDR3 has 13 amino acids. The V gene's germline CDR1 is SGDLS and CDR2 YYNGEE. With 3 bases clipped from V and 4 bases from J, the junction kept 1 base outside the gene matches. The CDR3 protein is CASSEQGADTQYS. In nucleotides, the CDR3 is TGTGCCAGCAGCGAACAGGGGGCAGATACGCAGTATTCT.

The J gene is TRBJ2-7, the V gene TRBV6-1, with D unclear. V was shortened by 10 bases and J by 4 bases, with 17 bases between the two germline ends. The CDR3 contains 13 residues. Germline CDR1 reads MNHNS; CDR2 reads SASEGT. The chain's CDR3 is CAITAGSSYEQYF. The CDR3, as DNA: TGTGCCATCACTGCCGGAAGCTCATACGAGCAGTACTTC.

Concerning this clonotype itself: A much bigger clone sits one base away, suggesting this may be a read error. The chain is built from TRBV20-1 and TRBJ2-7; D is tentatively TRBD1 or TRBD2 (6 bases each). Germline V gives CDR1 DFQATT, CDR2 SNEGSKA (reference sequence). The length of the CDR3 is 14 residues. V was trimmed by 5 bases and J by 2 bases, leaving 16 bases between them. CDR3 sequence: CSARDTTSPYEQYF. As DNA, the CDR3 is TGCAGTGCTCGGGACACTACTAGCCCCTACGAGCAGTACTTC.

At least ten counts were recorded for this clonotype. The V call is TRBV20-1, the J call TRBJ2-3; D possibly corresponds to TRBD1 (5 bases). CDR1 is DFQATT, CDR2 SNEGSKA, per germline (reference sequence). The V end lost 1 base, the J end lost 5 bases, and 19 bases lay between the germline ends. The CDR3 covers 16 residues. This chain's CDR3 is CSARAKAALGEDTQYF. As DNA, the CDR3 is TGCAGTGCTAGAGCCAAGGCGGCTCTAGGGGAAGATACGCAGTATTTT.

This clonotype was counted many times. V and J are TRBV28 and TRBJ1-5; D not resolved. The CDR3 is 11 amino acids. Trimming pared 4 bases from V and 7 bases from J, leaving 5 bases between. CDR1 is MDHEN, CDR2 SYDVKM, per germline. The chain's CDR3 is CASSYGQPQHF. As DNA, the CDR3 is TGTGCCAGCAGTTACGGGCAGCCCCAGCATTTT.

This clonotype came up many times. The rearrangement uses TRBV11-1 and TRBJ1-1; D not certain. The CDR3 contains 14 residues. CDR1 and CDR2 from the germline V gene are SGHAT and FQDESV (reference sequence). The V and J ends lost 1 base and 4 bases respectively, with 10 bases between them. The CDR3 DNA is TGTGCCAGCAGCTTAGGAATACGGAGCACTGAAGCTTTCTTT. Translated: CASSLGIRSTEAFF.

The chain is built from TRBV30 and TRBJ2-3; maybe TRBD2 (5 bases). Per germline, CDR1 GTSNPN and CDR2 SVGIG (reference sequence). This CDR3 spans 12 amino acids. With 1 base removed from V and 6 bases from J, the gap between germline ends came to 8 bases. The CDR3 sequence is CAWSGGGDTQYF. The CDR3 DNA sequence: TGTGCCTGGAGTGGTGGAGGTGATACGCAGTATTTT.

In its sample, this clonotype was seen many times. V is TRBV7-2 and J is TRBJ2-7; D tentatively fits TRBD1 or TRBD2 (5 bases each). Germline values: CDR1 SGHTA, CDR2 FQGNSA. This CDR3 is built from 11 residues. Trimming took off 5 bases at V and 9 bases at J, with 11 bases between the two ends. The CDR3 loop is CASSPGTMQYF. CDR3 bases: TGTGCCAGCAGCCCAGGGACCATGCAGTACTTC.

CDR3 in DNA: TGCAGTGCAACGAACACTGAAGCTTTCTTT. This codes for CSATNTEAFF. The genes are TRBV20-1 and TRBJ1-1; D remains unclear. V was trimmed by 6 bases and J by 1 base, leaving 3 bases between them. The CDR3 has 10 amino acids. The V gene's germline CDR1 is DFQATT and CDR2 SNEGSKA (reference sequence).

In its sample, this clonotype is medium-sized (0.01 to 0.1%). This chain uses TRBV7-3 with TRBJ2-3, with TRBD2 matching 8 bases. Trimming at V came to 4 bases and at J to 8 bases, leaving 8 bases not matched to a gene. Germline lookup yields CDR1 SGHTA and CDR2 FQGTGA. The CDR3 runs to 14 residues. CDR3 protein: CASSSGGTSSTQYF. The CDR3, as DNA: TGTGCCAGCAGCTCCGGCGGGACTAGTAGTACGCAGTATTTT.

This clonotype was picked up many times. The chain joins TRBV5-1 to TRBJ1-3; 7 positions agree with TRBD1. In germline, CDR1 is SGHRS, CDR2 YFSETQ. V lost 4 bases to trimming and J lost 2 bases; unmatched junction nucleotides: 3. The CDR3 loop spans 14 amino acids. The CDR3 is CASSPGQTGNTIYF. CDR3 nucleotides: TGCGCCAGCAGCCCGGGACAGACTGGAAACACCATATATTTT.

This clonotype was seen repeatedly, ten times or more. CDR3 coding DNA: TGTGCCAGCAGCTTTCGGAAAAACATTCAGTACTTC. This sequence encodes CASSFRKNIQYF. The chain is built from TRBV3-1 and TRBJ2-4; D is undetermined. CDR1 and CDR2 (germline): LGHDT, YNNKEL (reference sequence). The V end was cut by 5 bases, the J end by 4 bases, with 6 bases between. The CDR3 consists of 12 residues.

The chain carries TRBV2 and TRBJ2-1, with 10 positions matching TRBD1. The CDR3 spans 14 residues. The germline V gene has CDR1 SNHLY and CDR2 FYNNEI. Trimming cost V 4 bases and J 7 bases; bases outside gene matches: 4. The DNA for the CDR3 is TGTGCCAGCAGTGCGGGACAGGGGACGAATGAGCAGTTCTTC. Translated: CASSAGQGTNEQFF.

In this sample, this clonotype turned up a few times. This chain connects TRBV7-2 to TRBJ2-5; TRBD1 is a possible D gene (6 bases). V was trimmed by 4 bases and J by 2 bases, leaving 11 bases between them. Germline CDR1 SGHTA, CDR2 FQGNSA. This CDR3 spans 14 amino acids. The CDR3 DNA is TGTGCCAGCAGCTCAGGGACATTACAAGAGACCCAGTACTTC. Protein sequence: CASSSGTLQETQYF.

Ten or more counts support this clonotype. This rearrangement joins TRBV2 to TRBJ1-4; tentative D call: TRBD1 (6 bases). Germline CDR1 and CDR2: SNHLY and FYNNEI. This CDR3 contains 15 residues. Deletions cut 1 base from V and 0 bases from J, with 6 bases between. DNA for the CDR3: TGTGCCAGCAGTGAAGACAGGGCAACTAATGAAAAACTGTTTTTT. Translated: CASSEDRATNEKLFF.

This clonotype has a count of ten or more. V usage is TRBV2 and J usage is TRBJ2-1, with TRBD1 as a possible D gene (5 bases). V was pared by 5 bases and J by 8 bases, with 10 bases between. Germline-derived CDR1 and CDR2 are SNHLY and FYNNEI. The CDR3 has 12 residues. DNA of the CDR3: TGTGCCAGCAGTCTAATAGGGGATGAGCAGTTCTTC. As protein: CASSLIGDEQFF.

About this clonotype itself: This may be a read error, as it is one base from a much larger clone. The conserved phenylalanine or tryptophan is not found at the CDR3 terminus, so this likely reflects a read error. The chain uses TRBV7-9 and TRBJ2-5; a possible D gene is TRBD2 (5 bases). Deletions cut 5 bases from V and 5 bases from J, with 12 bases between. Per the germline V gene, CDR1 is SEHNR and CDR2 is FQNEAQ (reference sequence). The CDR3 length is 13 residues. The CDR3 loop reads CASSNTGSETQYL. In nucleotides, the CDR3 is TGTGCCAGCAGCAACACGGGGTCGGAGACCCAGTACCTC.

Points on this clonotype: A much larger clonotype is one base distant, so this may be a read error. This chain joins TRBV18 and TRBJ1-1, with D possibly TRBD1 on 5 matching bases. Germline V CDR1 and CDR2: KGHSH, LQKENI. This CDR3 spans 13 amino acids. The CDR3 bases are TGTGCCAGCCCAGGGAGGCAGGACACCGAAGCTTTCTTT. Translation gives CASPGRQDTEAFF.

This clonotype was observed at least ten times. This sequence joins TRBV3-1 and TRBJ1-1; TRBD1 aligns across 8 bases. Trimming removed 4 bases from V and 1 base from J; junction bases left unmatched: 5. The CDR3 length is 15 residues. Germline assignment: CDR1 LGHDT and CDR2 YNNKEL (reference sequence). The CDR3 here is CASSLGTGRNTEAFF. As DNA, the CDR3 is TGTGCCAGCAGCCTAGGGACAGGCCGGAACACTGAAGCTTTCTTT. Full variable domain (rest looked up from reference TRBV3-1 and TRBJ1-1): DTAVSQTPKYLVTQMGNDKSIKCEQNLGHDTMYWYKQDSKKFLKIMFSYNNKELIINETVPNRFSPKSPDKAHLNLHINSLELGDSAVYFCASSLGTGRNTEAFFGQGTRLTVV.

This clonotype appeared many times. This rearrangement joins TRBV7-2 to TRBJ2-1; D is uncertain. This CDR3 is built from 17 residues. Germline CDR1 reads SGHTA; CDR2 reads FQGNSA. The V gene lost 4 bases and the J gene lost 0 bases, with 16 bases spanning the gap. Here the CDR3 reads CASSSNTAVGSYNEQFF. CDR3 coding DNA: TGTGCCAGCAGCTCTAATACTGCGGTTGGCTCCTACAATGAGCAGTTCTTC.

Within the sample, this clonotype is medium-sized. The rearrangement links TRBV20-1 to TRBJ1-1, with a tentative D call TRBD1 (6 bases). Germline loops: CDR1 DFQATT, CDR2 SNEGSKA (reference sequence). There are 14 residues in the CDR3. Trimming removed 5 bases from V and 3 bases from J, with 16 bases in between. CDR3 sequence reads: CSAGGEQGDTEAFF. The CDR3 nucleotides read TGCAGTGCTGGGGGAGAACAGGGAGACACTGAAGCTTTCTTT.

This clonotype was observed a handful of times. This clone may be a read error of a much larger clone one base away. The gene calls are TRBV24-1 and TRBJ2-3; 8 bases line up with TRBD2. This CDR3 has 18 residues. J lost 6 bases, V lost 4 bases, and 17 bases had no gene match. Per germline, CDR1 KGHDR and CDR2 SFDVKD. DNA for the CDR3: TGTGCCACCAGTGACCATGCAAGACTAGCGAGGGGTAGTGATACGCAGTATTTT. The encoded protein is CATSDHARLARGSDTQYF.

This clonotype was seen many times. This rearrangement joins TRBV6-6 to TRBJ2-7, with TRBD1 matching over 8 bases. CDR3 length: 14 amino acids. Trimming cost V 6 bases and J 2 bases; bases outside gene matches: 6. The germline V gene has CDR1 MNHNY and CDR2 SVGAGI (reference sequence). Here the CDR3 reads CASSKDRATYEQYF. In nucleotides, the CDR3 is TGTGCCAGCAGCAAGGACAGGGCCACCTACGAGCAGTACTTC.

This clonotype was seen many times. The rearrangement uses TRBV20-1 and TRBJ2-2, with 15 bases lining up with TRBD2. The CDR3 runs to 16 residues. Per the germline V gene, CDR1 is DFQATT and CDR2 is SNEGSKA (reference sequence). Trimming removed 6 bases from V and 14 bases from J; junction bases left unmatched: 16. This chain's CDR3 is CSANAGTSGGTGALFF. The CDR3 DNA follows: TGCAGTGCGAACGCAGGGACTAGCGGGGGGACTGGTGCTCTGTTTTTT.